This T cell receptor (beta chain) was captured in a study of early T cells in non-severe SARS-CoV-2 infection. Study in general: Chains from this unsorted whole-blood bulk RNA could not be paired.

Overall study findings and caveats: Private and CD4 specificities were missed by VDJdb matching, which favored anti-spike CD8 responses.

In the case of this clonotype: Its cognate antigen is unknown.

Germline CDR1 and CDR2: WSHSY and SAAADI. The CDR3 loop spans 13 amino acids. Deletions cut 8 bases from V and 1 base from J, with 11 bases between. Molecules of cDNA were individually given unique molecular identifiers that were attached to them. TCRdb re-called the 5' RACE reads through MiXCR, storing one row per CDR3 protein. The sample has about 110,000 distinct CDR3 sequences, around 10% seen once. This receptor was identified in an adult who was a healthcare worker with PCR-confirmed SARS-CoV-2 infection or an uninfected control (not recorded which). V gene TRBV10-2 combines with J gene TRBJ1-1, with D uncertain. What was sequenced was whole blood. The CDR3 protein is CASGPTENTEAFF. CDR3 sequence (DNA): TGCGCCAGCGGCCCTACGGAGAACACTGAAGCTTTCTTT.